The sample holds many counts of the clone carrying this T cell receptor (beta chain). After constant-region reverse-primer amplification, full-length variable regions underwent semi-nested PCR with Nested Universal Primer A. TCRdb fed the 5' RACE reads into MiXCR, producing one record per CDR3 protein. The table records some 44,000 distinct CDR3 sequences, roughly 31% of them present only once. V was clipped by 5 bases and J by 9 bases; unmatched bases: 8. Germline V gene sequence: CDR1 DFQATT, CDR2 SNEGSKA (reference sequence). CDR3 length equals 14 residues. The sequenced sample was tumor-infiltrating memory CD4+ T cells sorted from the breast tumor. The subset is: memory CD4+ T cells, CD4+CD45RO+CD25-. This TCR was recovered from a female donor with breast cancer. The V and J genes are TRBV20-1 and TRBJ1-6, with 9 bases identical to TRBD1. CDR3 in amino acids: CSAERQGGFSPLHF. In nucleotides, the CDR3 is TGCAGTGCTGAGAGACAGGGGGGATTTTCACCCCTCCACTTT.